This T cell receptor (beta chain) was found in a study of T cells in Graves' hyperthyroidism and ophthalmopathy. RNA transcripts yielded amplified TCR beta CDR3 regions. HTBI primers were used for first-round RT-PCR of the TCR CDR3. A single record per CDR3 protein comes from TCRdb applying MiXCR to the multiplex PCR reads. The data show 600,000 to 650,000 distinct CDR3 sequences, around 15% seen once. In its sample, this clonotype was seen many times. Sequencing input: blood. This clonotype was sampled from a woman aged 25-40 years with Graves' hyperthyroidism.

CDR3 bases: TGCAGTGCTAGGGGCTTAGCTCCTGGGGCCACAGATACGCAGTATTTT. Its translation is CSARGLAPGATDTQYF. The chain has TRBV20-1 and TRBJ2-3, with D maybe TRBD1 (5 bases). Germline V gene sequence: CDR1 DFQATT, CDR2 SNEGSKA (reference sequence). Trimming left V 3 bases short and J 2 bases short, with 18 bases between. The CDR3 contains 16 residues.